This TCR beta chain was documented in a study of blood T cell repertoires in COVID-19. TCRdb's table, derived via immunoSEQ multiplex PCR, lists solely in-frame clones and lacks some. The sample records over 75,000 clones, around 82% being singletons. V lost 1 base and J lost 10, with 11 bases in between. This CDR3 contains 14 residues. Germline CDR1 reads MDHEN; CDR2 reads SYDVKM. The V gene is TRBV28, the J gene TRBJ2-6; D is undetermined. This receptor was obtained from an elderly woman with acute or convalescent COVID-19. The specimen was peripheral blood. The CDR3 reads CASSLSAGTNVLTF. In DNA form, the CDR3 reads TGTGCCAGCAGTTTATCGGCAGGAACTAACGTCCTGACTTTC.